Sequencing of this T cell receptor beta chain was carried out in a study of OX40 agonist ivuxolimab in advanced cancers. Whole-study context: Aged roughly 23 to 85 with a mean of roughly 63 years, they were about 80% male. Three patients got partial responses; one had hepatocellular carcinoma and two had cutaneous melanoma.

The sampling schedule covered blood at baseline, cycle 4 day 1, and cycle 7 day 1. The CDR3 sequence is 15 residues long. CDR1 and CDR2 from the germline V gene are SEHNR and FQNEAQ (reference sequence). After removal of 4 bases from V and 2 bases from J, the junction contained 2 bases not matched to a gene. The data were produced by immunoSEQ multiplex PCR, yet TCRdb's version contains in-frame clones alone and is incomplete. Among roughly 60,000 clones, less than 95% were seen once, and the ten largest hold around 0.42%. Regarding the study as a whole: Near-lowest levels of clonal expansion characterized partial responders at 0.1-3.0 mg/kg.

Turning to this clone: What it binds is not known.

V gene TRBV7-9 combines with J gene TRBJ2-6, with 7 bases lining up with TRBD1. The clonotype was recovered from an adult with an advanced solid tumor such as melanoma, head and neck, liver or kidney cancer. The sequenced sample was CD4+ or CD8+ T cells sorted from blood, obtained in a trial of the OX40 agonist ivuxolimab. The CDR3 sequence: CASSSGQAGANVLTF. In DNA, the CDR3 is TGTGCCAGCAGCTCCGGACAGGCTGGGGCCAACGTCCTGACTTTC. The full variable domain, its missing parts supplied by reference TRBV7-9 and TRBJ2-6, is DTGVSQNPRHKITKRGQNVTFRCDPISEHNRLYWYRQTLGQGPEFLTYFQNEAQLEKSRLLSDRFSAERPKGSFSTLEIQRTEQGDSAMYLCASSSGQAGANVLTFGAGSRLTVL.